This T cell receptor (beta chain) stems from a study of T cells in localized non-small cell lung cancer. On this clone: What it binds is not known.

The table came from immunoSEQ multiplex PCR; TCRdb's copy has only in-frame clones and leaves some out. The sample shows about 16,000 clones, 70% to 90% of them seen only once. Points from the study as a whole: Clonality of T cells reached its maximum in uninvolved adjacent lung, surpassing tumor. Sequencing involved a lone tumor region, leaving heterogeneity possible. Density of T cells in blood, when higher, went with longer overall survival.

The source material was peripheral blood, sampled before any cancer treatment. This TCR came from a male donor aged 60 or over with stage I lung adenocarcinoma.

The CDR3 bases are TGTGCCAGCATAATCGGCGGGACAATAGCCAAAAACATTCAGTACTTC. Translated: CASIIGGTIAKNIQYF. J is TRBJ2-4 and V is TRBV21-1. TRBV21-1 is classified as a pseudogene. CDR3 size: 16 residues.